These 2 T cell receptor beta chains share one sample of origin, sequenced in a study of T cells after yellow fever vaccination. TCRdb reanalysed the 5' RACE reads using MiXCR and keeps one entry per CDR3 protein. Of roughly 300,000 distinct CDR3 sequences in the sample, less than 9.5% are singletons; the top ten hold around 17%. The specimen was PBMCs, collected roughly 46 days after the first yellow fever vaccination. The source of these receptors is a man younger than 30 who received the YFV17D yellow fever vaccine.

The chain has TRBV20-1 and TRBJ2-7; D uncertain. The CDR3 sequence is 12 residues long. The V end lost 6 bases, the J end lost 4 bases, and 13 bases lay between the germline ends. Germline V gene sequence: CDR1 DFQATT, CDR2 SNEGSKA (reference sequence). The CDR3 sequence is CSANHFGYEQYF. The CDR3 coding sequence is TGCAGTGCCAATCATTTCGGGTACGAGCAGTACTTC.

The rearrangement joins TRBV28 to TRBJ1-5, with a weak D call TRBD1 (6 bases). Trimming removed 7 bases from V and 8 bases from J, with 18 bases in between. The CDR3 loop spans 14 amino acids. Per germline, CDR1 MDHEN and CDR2 SYDVKM. The CDR3, as DNA: TGTGCCAGCACCCAAACAGGGAACGGGGAGCCCCAGCATTTT. Translating gives CASTQTGNGEPQHF. The variable domain in full, completed from reference TRBV28 and TRBJ1-5, reads DVKVTQSSRYLVKRTGEKVFLECVQDMDHENMFWYRQDPGLGLRLIYFSYDVKMKEKGDIPEGYSVSREKKERFSLILESASTNQTSMYLCASTQTGNGEPQHFGDGTRLSIL.